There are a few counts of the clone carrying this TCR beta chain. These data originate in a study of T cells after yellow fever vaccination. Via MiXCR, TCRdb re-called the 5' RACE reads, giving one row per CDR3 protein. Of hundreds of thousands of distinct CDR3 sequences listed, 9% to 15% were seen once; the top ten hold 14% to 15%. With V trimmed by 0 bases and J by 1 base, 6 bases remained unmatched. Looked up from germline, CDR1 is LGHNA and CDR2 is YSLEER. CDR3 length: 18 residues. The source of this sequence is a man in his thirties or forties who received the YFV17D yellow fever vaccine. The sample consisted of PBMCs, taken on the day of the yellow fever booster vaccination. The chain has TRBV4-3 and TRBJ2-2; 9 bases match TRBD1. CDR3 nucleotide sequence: TGCGCCAGCAGCCAAGATCGGGACAGGGAAGAGAACACCGGGGAGCTGTTTTTT. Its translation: CASSQDRDREENTGELFF.